Sequencing of this T cell receptor (beta chain) was carried out in a study of OX40 agonist ivuxolimab in advanced cancers. Libraries were prepared by immunoSEQ multiplex PCR; TCRdb keeps only in-frame clonotypes and omits some of them. Altogether about 57,000 clones are present, 65% to 85% being singletons, with the ten largest covering 3.1%. V trimming: 8 bases; J trimming: 9 bases; junction bases outside the gene matches: 6. Germline CDR1 and CDR2: SGHTA and FQGNSA. The CDR3 length is 12 residues. This sequence joins TRBV7-2 and TRBJ2-1; 8 nucleotides agree with TRBD2. The source material was CD4+ or CD8+ T cells sorted from blood, sampled in a trial of the OX40 agonist ivuxolimab. This TCR derives from an adult with an advanced solid tumor such as melanoma, head and neck, liver or kidney cancer. The CDR3 sequence is CASRLAGGEQFF. The CDR3 DNA reads as TGTGCCAGCCGTTTGGCGGGGGGTGAGCAGTTCTTC.